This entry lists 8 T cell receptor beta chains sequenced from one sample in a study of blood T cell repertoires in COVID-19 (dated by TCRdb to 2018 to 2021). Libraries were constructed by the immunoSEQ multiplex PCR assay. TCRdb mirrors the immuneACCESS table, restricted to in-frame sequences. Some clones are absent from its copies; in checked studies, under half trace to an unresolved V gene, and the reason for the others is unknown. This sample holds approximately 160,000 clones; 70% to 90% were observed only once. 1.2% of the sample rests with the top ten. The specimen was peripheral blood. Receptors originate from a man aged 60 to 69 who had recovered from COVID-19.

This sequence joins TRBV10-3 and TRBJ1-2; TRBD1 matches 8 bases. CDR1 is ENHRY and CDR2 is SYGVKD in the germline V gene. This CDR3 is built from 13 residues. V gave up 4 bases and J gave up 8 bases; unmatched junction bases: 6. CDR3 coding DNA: TGTGCCATCAGTGGGGACAGGACGGGCGGCTACACCTTC. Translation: CAISGDRTGGYTF.

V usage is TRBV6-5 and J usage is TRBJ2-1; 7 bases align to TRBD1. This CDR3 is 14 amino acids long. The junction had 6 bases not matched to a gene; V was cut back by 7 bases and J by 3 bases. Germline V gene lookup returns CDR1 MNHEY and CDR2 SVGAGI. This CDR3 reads CASTTGTDYNEQFF. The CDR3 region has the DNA TGTGCCAGCACCACTGGGACAGACTACAATGAGCAGTTCTTC.

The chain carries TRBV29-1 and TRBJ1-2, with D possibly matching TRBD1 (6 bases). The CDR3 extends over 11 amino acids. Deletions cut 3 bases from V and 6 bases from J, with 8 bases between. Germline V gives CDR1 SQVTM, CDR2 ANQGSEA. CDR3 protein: CSVEGGHGYTF. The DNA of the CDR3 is TGCAGCGTTGAGGGGGGGCATGGCTACACCTTC.

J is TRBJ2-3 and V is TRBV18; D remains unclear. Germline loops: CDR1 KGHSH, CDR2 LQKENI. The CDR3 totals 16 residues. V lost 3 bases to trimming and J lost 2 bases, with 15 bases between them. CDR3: CASSPLEYGATDTQYF. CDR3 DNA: TGTGCCAGCTCACCCCTAGAGTACGGAGCCACAGATACGCAGTATTTT.

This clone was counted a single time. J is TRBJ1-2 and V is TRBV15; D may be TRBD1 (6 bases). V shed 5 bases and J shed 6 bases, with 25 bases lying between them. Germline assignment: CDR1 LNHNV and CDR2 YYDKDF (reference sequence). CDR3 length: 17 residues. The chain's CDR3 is CATSQPHLQGRVNGYTF. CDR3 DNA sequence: TGTGCCACCAGCCAACCGCACTTACAGGGTAGGGTGAATGGCTACACCTTC.

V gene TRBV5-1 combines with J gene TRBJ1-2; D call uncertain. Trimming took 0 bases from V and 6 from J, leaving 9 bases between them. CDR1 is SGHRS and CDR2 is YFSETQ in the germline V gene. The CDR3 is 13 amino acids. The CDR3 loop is CASSLGQNNGYTF. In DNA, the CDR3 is TGCGCCAGCAGCTTGGGTCAGAATAATGGCTACACCTTC.

CDR3 amino acids: CASSRRQGSDSPLHF. The CDR3 nucleotides are TGTGCCAGCAGCCGTCGACAGGGTTCAGACTCACCCCTCCACTTT. The chain links TRBV7-3 to TRBJ1-6, with 7 bases that match TRBD1. The CDR3 spans 15 residues. V dropped 5 bases and J dropped 10; count of bases not matched to a gene: 11. Germline V gene data show CDR1 as SGHTA and CDR2 as FQGTGA.

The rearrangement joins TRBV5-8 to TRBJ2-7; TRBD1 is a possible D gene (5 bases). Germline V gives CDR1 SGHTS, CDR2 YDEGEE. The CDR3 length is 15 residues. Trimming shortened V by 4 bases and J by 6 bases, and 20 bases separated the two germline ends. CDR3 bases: TGTGCCAGCAGCAAAAAAAGTCCAGGGATCGGCGAGCAGTACTTC. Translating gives CASSKKSPGIGEQYF. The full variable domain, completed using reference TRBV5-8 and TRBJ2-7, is EAGVTQSPTHLIKTRGQQATLRCSPISGHTSVYWYQQALGLGLQFLLWYDEGEERNRGNFPPRFSGRQFPNYSSELNVNALELEDSALYLCASSKKSPGIGEQYFGPGTRLTVT.